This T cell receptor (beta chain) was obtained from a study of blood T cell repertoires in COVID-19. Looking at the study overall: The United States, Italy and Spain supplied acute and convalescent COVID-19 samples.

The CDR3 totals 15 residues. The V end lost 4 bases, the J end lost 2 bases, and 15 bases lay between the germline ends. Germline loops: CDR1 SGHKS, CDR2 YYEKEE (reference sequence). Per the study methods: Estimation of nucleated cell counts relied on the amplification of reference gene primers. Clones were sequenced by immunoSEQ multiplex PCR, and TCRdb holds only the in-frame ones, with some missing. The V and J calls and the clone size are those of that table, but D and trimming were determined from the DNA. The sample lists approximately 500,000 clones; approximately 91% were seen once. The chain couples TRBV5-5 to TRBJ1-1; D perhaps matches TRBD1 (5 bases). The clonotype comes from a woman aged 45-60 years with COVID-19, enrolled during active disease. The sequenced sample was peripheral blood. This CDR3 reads CASSPTDGTNTEAFF. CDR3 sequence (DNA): TGTGCCAGCAGCCCTACAGACGGGACTAACACTGAAGCTTTCTTT.